The entry that follows covers one T cell receptor beta chain sequence. This entry is derived from a study of blood T cell repertoires in COVID-19. Using immunoSEQ multiplex PCR, the repertoire was profiled, and TCRdb retains in-frame clones only, with some absent. Of fewer than 250,000 clones in the sample, about 84% were seen once. V was clipped by 5 bases and J by 2 bases; unmatched bases: 9. Germline V gives CDR1 SGHRS, CDR2 YFSETQ. This CDR3 is built from 15 residues. Participants had their cohort set by participant-reported clinical history. This receptor was identified in a man aged 55 to 70 who had recovered from COVID-19. The chain uses TRBV5-1 and TRBJ2-7, with 8 positions matching TRBD1. Sequenced material: PBMCs or T cells enriched from blood (not recorded which). The CDR3 sequence is CASRLLGQAAYEQYF. In nucleotides, the CDR3 is TGCGCCAGCAGACTTCTGGGACAGGCCGCCTACGAGCAGTACTTC.